What follows describes a single T cell receptor beta chain. Among the donors, all were Caucasian adults who lived in Nashville, Tennessee. The V gene's germline CDR1 is SNHLY and CDR2 FYNNEI. With 5 bases removed from V and 0 bases from J, the gap between germline ends came to 7 bases. This CDR3 is built from 13 residues. This record belongs to a study of shared clonotypes between healthy human individuals. The data were produced by immunoSEQ multiplex PCR, yet TCRdb's version contains in-frame clones alone and is incomplete. This table holds 2 million to 2.5 million clones, approximately 95% found once.

Input material: naive CD4+ T cells from PBMCs. Described subset: CD45RA+ positively selected. The chain employs TRBV2 and TRBJ2-5, with D perhaps given as TRBD1 or TRBD2 (5 bases each). This clonotype originated in a man aged 18 to 35 in good health. Some clones in this sample may be carry-over from other donors' samples. CDR3 protein: CASSWGYQETQYF. DNA for the CDR3: TGTGCCAGCAGTTGGGGGTACCAAGAGACCCAGTACTTC.